This T cell receptor (beta chain) was documented in a study of cytomegalovirus exposure and HLA in healthy donors. General study points: TCR beta chains numbering some 160 were designated cytomegalovirus-associated. Later work found most CMV-associated TCR beta chains apparently HLA-restricted.

Concerning this clone itself: Its specificity is unknown.

Primers included in the PCR were 60 Vbeta and 13 Jbeta primers. TCRdb keeps only in-frame clones here, not all; method: immunoSEQ multiplex PCR. This table holds roughly 200,000 clones, around 90% found once. Trimming shortened V by 0 bases and J by 4 bases, and 7 bases separated the two germline ends. Germline-derived CDR1 and CDR2 are MNHNS and SASEGT. The CDR3 runs 14 residues. The clonotype comes from a boy aged 2 to 10 in good health and CMV-seronegative. The V gene is TRBV6-1, the J gene TRBJ1-5; tentative D call: TRBD1 (6 bases). Sequenced input: PBMCs. The chain's CDR3 is CASSEARGNQPQHF. The CDR3 bases are TGTGCCAGCAGTGAAGCTAGGGGGAATCAGCCCCAGCATTTT.